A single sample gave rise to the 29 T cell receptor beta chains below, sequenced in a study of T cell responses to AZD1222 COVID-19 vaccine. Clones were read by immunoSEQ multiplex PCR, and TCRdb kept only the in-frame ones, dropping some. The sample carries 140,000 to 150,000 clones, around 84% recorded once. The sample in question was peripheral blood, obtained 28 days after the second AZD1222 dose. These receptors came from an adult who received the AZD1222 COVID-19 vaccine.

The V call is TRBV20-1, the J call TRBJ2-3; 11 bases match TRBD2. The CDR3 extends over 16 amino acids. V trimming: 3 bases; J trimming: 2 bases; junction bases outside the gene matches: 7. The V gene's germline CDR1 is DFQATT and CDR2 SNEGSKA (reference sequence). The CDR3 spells CSASRSSGGFTDTQYF. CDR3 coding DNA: TGCAGTGCTAGTAGGTCTAGCGGGGGGTTCACAGATACGCAGTATTTT.

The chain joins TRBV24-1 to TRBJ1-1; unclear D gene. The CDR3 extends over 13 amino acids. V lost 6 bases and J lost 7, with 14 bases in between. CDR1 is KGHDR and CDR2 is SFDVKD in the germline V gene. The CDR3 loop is CATSLQPGGEAFF. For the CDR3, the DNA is TGTGCCACCAGTCTCCAACCCGGTGGTGAAGCTTTCTTT.

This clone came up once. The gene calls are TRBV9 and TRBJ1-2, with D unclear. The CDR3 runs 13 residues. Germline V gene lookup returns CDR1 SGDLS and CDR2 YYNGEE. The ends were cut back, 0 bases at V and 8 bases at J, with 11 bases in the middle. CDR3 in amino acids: CASSVVPEGGYTF. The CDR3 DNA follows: TGTGCCAGCAGCGTAGTTCCCGAGGGCGGCTACACCTTC.

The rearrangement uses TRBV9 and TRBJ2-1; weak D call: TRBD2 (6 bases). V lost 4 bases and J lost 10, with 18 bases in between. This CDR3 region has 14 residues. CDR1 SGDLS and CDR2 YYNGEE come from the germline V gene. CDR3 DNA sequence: TGTGCCAGCAGCCAAGTGCCCGGTGGGGGGGAGCAGTTCTTC. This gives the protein CASSQVPGGGEQFF.

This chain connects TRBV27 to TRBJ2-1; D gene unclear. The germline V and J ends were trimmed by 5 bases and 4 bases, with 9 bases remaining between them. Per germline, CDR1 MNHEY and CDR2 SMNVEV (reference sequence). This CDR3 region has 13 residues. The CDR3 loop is CASSRTLYNEQFF. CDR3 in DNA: TGTGCCAGCAGTCGGACCCTTTACAATGAGCAGTTCTTC.

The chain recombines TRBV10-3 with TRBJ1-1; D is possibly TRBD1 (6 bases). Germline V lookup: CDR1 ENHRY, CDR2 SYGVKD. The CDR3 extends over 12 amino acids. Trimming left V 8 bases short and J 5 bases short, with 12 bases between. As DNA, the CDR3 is TGTGCCATCGCAAAAGGGGGGACTGAAGCTTTCTTT. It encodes CAIAKGGTEAFF.

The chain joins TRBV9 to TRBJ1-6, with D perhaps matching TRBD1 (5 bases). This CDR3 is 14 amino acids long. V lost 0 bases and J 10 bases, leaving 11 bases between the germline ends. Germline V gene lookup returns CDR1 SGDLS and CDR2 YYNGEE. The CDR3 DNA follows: TGTGCCAGCAGCGTAGTCGGGGCCGGGTCACCCCTCCACTTT. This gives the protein CASSVVGAGSPLHF.

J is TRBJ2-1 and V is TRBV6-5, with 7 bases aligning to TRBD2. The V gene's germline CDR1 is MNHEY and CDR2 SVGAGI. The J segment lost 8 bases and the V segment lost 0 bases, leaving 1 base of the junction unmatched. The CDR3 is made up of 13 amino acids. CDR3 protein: CASSYSGGYEQFF. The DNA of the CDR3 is TGTGCCAGCAGTTACTCCGGGGGGTATGAGCAGTTCTTC.

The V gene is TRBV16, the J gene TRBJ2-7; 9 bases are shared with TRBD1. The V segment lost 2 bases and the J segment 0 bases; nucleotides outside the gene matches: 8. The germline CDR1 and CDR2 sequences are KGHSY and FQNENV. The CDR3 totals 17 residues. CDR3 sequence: CASSQTGTGMGSYEQYF. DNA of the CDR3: TGTGCCAGCAGCCAAACCGGGACAGGGATGGGCTCCTACGAGCAGTACTTC. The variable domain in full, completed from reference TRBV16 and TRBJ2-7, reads GEEVAQTPKHLVRGEGQKAKLYCAPIKGHSYVFWYQQVLKNEFKFLISFQNENVFDETGMPKERFSAKCLPNSPCSLEIQATKLEDSAVYFCASSQTGTGMGSYEQYFGPGTRLTVT.

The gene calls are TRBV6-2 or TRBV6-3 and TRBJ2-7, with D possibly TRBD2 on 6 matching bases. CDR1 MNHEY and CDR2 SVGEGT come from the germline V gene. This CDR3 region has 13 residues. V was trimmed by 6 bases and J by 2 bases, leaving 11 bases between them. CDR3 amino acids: CASSPGAAYEQYF. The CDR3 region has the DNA TGTGCCAGCAGCCCGGGAGCCGCCTACGAGCAGTACTTC.

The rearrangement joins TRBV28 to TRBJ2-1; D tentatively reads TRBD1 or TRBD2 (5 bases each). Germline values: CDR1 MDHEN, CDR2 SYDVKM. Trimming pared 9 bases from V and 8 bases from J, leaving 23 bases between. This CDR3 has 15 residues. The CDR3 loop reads CASREGPTTSDEQFF. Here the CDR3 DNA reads TGTGCCAGTAGAGAGGGACCTACCACCTCCGATGAGCAGTTCTTC.

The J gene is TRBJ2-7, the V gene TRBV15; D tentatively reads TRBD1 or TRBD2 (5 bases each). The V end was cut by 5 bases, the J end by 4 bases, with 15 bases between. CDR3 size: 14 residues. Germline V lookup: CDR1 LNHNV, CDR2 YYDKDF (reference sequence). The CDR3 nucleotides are TGTGCCACCAGCGTAGGGACGGGAAGTTACGAGCAGTACTTC. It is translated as CATSVGTGSYEQYF.

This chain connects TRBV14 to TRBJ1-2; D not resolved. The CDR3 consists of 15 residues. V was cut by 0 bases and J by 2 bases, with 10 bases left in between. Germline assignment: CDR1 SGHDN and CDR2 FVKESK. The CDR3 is CASSQDRRTNYGYTF. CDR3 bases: TGTGCCAGCAGCCAAGATAGAAGGACGAACTATGGCTACACCTTC.

Written as DNA, the CDR3 is TGTGCCAGTAGTGACAGGGGAGGATATGAGCAGTTCTTC. Protein: CASSDRGGYEQFF. The V and J genes are TRBV19 and TRBJ2-1; 8 nucleotides line up with TRBD1. This CDR3 has 13 amino acids. V trimming: 5 bases; J trimming: 8 bases; junction bases outside the gene matches: 5. The germline gives CDR1 LNHDA, CDR2 SQIVND (reference sequence).

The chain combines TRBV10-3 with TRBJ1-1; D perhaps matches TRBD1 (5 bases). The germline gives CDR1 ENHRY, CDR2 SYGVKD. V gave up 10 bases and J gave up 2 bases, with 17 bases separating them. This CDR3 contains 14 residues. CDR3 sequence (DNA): TGTGCCACCCTTCCGACAGCAACTAACACTGAAGCTTTCTTT. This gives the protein CATLPTATNTEAFF.

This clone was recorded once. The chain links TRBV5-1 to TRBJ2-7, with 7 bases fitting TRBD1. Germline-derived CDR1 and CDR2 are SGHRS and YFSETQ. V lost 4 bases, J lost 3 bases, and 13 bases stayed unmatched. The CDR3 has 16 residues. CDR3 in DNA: TGCGCCAGCAGCCCCCCGGACCACAGGGGAGACTACGAGCAGTACTTC. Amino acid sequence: CASSPPDHRGDYEQYF.

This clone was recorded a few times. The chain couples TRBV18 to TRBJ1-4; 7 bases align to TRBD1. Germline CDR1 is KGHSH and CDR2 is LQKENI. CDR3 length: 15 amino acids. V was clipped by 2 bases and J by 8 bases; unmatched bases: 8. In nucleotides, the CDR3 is TGTGCCAGCTCACCAATCGAGGGGGCAGGGGAAAAACTGTTTTTT. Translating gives CASSPIEGAGEKLFF. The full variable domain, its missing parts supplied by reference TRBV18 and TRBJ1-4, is NAGVMQNPRHLVRRRGQEARLRCSPMKGHSHVYWYRQLPEEGLKFMVYLQKENIIDESGMPKERFSAEFPKEGPSILRIQQVVRGDSAAYFCASSPIEGAGEKLFFGSGTQLSVL.

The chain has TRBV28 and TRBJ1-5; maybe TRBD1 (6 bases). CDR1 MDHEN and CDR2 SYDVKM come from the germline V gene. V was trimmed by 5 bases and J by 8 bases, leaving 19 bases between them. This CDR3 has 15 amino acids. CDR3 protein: CASSPLWGPTEPQHF. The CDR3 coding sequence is TGTGCCAGCAGTCCGCTTTGGGGGCCGACGGAGCCCCAGCATTTT.

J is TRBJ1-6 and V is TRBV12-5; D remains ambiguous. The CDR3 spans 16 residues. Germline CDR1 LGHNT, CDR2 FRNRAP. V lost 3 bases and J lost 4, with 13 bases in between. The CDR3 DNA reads TGTGCTAGTGGTTTTATGGTCCCGGGGTATAATTCACCCCTCCACTTT. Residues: CASGFMVPGYNSPLHF.

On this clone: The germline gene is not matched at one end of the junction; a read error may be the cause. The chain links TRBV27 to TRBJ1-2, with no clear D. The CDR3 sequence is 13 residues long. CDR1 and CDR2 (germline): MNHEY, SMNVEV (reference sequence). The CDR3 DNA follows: TGTGCCAGCGGCCCTGACGGATTATTGGGCTGCACCTTC. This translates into CASGPDGLLGCTF.

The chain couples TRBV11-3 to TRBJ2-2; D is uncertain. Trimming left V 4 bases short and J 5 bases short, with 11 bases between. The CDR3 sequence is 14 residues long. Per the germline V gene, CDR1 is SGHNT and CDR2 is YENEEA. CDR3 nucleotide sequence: TGTGCCAGCAGCTCCCGCTCTAGGACCGGGGAGCTGTTTTTT. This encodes CASSSRSRTGELFF.

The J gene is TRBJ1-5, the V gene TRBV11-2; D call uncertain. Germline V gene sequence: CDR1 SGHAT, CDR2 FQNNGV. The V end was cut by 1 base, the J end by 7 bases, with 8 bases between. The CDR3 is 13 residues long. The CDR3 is CASSLASFQPQHF. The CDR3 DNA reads TGTGCCAGCAGCTTAGCGTCATTCCAGCCCCAGCATTTT.

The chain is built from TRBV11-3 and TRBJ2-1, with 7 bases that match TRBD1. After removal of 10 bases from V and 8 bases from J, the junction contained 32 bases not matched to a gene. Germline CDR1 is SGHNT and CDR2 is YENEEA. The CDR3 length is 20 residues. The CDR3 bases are TGTGCCACCGCCGGACGTTTACGGGCAGGGGGAAGGGTGACAATGGATGAGCAGTTCTTC. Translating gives CATAGRLRAGGRVTMDEQFF.

CDR3 loop: CASSLFRANTEAFF. The DNA for the CDR3 is TGCGCCAGCAGCTTGTTCAGGGCGAACACTGAAGCTTTCTTT. The rearrangement uses TRBV5-1 and TRBJ1-1, with a weak D call TRBD1 (5 bases). Trimming stripped 1 base from V and 1 base from J, with 8 bases between. Germline V lookup: CDR1 SGHRS, CDR2 YFSETQ. The CDR3 extends over 14 amino acids.

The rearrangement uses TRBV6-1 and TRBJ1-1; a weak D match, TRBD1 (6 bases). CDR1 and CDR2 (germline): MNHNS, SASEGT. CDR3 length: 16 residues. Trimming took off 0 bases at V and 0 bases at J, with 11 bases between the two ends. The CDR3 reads CASSEARGFMNTEAFF. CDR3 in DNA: TGTGCCAGCAGTGAAGCGAGGGGGTTTATGAACACTGAAGCTTTCTTT.

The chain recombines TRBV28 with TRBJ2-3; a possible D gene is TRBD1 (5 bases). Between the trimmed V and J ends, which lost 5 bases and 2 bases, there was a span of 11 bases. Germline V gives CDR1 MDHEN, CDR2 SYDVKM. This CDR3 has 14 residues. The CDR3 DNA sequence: TGTGCCAGCAGTACAGGACCTACCACAGATACGCAGTATTTT. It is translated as CASSTGPTTDTQYF.

In DNA, the CDR3 is TGCAGTGCTATTATGAACACTGAAGCTTTCTTT. It is translated as CSAIMNTEAFF. The chain is built from TRBV20-1 and TRBJ1-1; D is unclear. V was cut by 4 bases and J by 0 bases, with 3 bases left in between. The CDR3 has 11 amino acids. Looked up from germline, CDR1 is DFQATT and CDR2 is SNEGSKA (reference sequence).

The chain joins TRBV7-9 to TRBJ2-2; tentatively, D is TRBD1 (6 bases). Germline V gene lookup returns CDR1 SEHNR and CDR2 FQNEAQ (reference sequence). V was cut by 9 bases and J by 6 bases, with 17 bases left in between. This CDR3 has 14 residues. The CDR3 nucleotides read TGTGCCAGTATACAGGGCCCGAAGTCCGGGGAGCTGTTTTTT. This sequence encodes CASIQGPKSGELFF.

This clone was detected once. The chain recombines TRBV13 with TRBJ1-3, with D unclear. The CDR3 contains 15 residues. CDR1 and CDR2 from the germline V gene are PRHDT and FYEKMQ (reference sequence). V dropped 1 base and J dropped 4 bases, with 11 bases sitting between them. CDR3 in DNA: TGTGCCAGCAGCTTAGCCGGCAGAGCCGGAAACACCATATATTTT. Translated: CASSLAGRAGNTIYF.